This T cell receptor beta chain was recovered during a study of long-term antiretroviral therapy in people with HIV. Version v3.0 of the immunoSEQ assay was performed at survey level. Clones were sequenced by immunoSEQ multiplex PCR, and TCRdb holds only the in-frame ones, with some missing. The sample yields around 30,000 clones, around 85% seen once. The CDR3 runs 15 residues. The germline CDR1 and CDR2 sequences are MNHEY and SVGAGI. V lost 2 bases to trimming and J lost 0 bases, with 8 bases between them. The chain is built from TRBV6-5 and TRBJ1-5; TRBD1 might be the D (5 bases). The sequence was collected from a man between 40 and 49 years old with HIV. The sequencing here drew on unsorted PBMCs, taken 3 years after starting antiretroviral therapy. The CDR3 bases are TGTGCCAGCAGTTACGGCAGGGATAGCAATCAGCCCCAGCATTTT. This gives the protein CASSYGRDSNQPQHF.